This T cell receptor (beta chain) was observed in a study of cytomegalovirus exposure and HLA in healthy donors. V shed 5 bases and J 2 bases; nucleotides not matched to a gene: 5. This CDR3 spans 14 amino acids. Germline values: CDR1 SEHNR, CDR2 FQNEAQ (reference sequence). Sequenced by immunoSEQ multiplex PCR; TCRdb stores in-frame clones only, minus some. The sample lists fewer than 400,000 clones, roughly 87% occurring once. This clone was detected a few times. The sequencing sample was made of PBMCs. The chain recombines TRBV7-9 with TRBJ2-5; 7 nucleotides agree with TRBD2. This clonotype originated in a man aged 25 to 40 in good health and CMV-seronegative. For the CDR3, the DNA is TGTGCCAGCAGCCCCCCGGGACTACAAGAGACCCAGTACTTC. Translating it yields CASSPPGLQETQYF.